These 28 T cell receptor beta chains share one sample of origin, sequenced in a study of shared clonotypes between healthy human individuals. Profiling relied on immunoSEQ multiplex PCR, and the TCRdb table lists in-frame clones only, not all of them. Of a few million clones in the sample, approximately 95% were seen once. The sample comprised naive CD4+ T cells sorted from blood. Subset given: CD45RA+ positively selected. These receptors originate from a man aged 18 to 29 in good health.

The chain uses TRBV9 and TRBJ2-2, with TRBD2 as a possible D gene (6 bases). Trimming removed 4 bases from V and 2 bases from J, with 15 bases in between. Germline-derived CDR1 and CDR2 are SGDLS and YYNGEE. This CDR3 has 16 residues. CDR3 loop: CASSLRGDLNTGELFF. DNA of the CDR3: TGTGCCAGCAGCCTGCGGGGCGATCTAAACACCGGGGAGCTGTTTTTT.

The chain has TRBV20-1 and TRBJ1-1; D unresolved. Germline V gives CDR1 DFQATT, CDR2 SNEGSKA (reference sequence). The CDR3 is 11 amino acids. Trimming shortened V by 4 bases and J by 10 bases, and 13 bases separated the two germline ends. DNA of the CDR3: TGCAGTGCTATATCCCTTTTAGGAGCTTTCTTT. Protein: CSAISLLGAFF.

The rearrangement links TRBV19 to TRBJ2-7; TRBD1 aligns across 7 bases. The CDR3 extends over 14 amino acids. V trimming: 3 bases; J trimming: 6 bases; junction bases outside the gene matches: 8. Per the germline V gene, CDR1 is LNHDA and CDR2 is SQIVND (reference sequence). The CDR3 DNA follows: TGTGCCAGTAGTATGGTGGCAGGGGGTGGCGAGCAGTACTTC. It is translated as CASSMVAGGGEQYF.

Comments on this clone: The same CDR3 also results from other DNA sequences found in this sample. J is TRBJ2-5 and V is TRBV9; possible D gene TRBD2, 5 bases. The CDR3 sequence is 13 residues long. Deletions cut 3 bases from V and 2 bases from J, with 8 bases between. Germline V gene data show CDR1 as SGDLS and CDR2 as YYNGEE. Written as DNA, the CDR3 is TGTGCCAGCAGCGCGTCGGGGCAAGAGACCCAGTACTTC. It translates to CASSASGQETQYF.

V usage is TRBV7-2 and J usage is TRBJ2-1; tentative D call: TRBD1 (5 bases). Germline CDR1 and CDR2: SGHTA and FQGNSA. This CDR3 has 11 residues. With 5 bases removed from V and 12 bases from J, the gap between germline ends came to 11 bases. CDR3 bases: TGTGCCAGCAGCCGAGACAGTCCGCAGTTCTTC. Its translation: CASSRDSPQFF.

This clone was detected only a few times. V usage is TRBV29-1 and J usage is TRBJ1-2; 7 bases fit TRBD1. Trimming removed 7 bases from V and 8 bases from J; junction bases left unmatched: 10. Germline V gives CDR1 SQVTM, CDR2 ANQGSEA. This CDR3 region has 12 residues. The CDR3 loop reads CSAVGTVYGYTF. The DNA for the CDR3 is TGCAGCGCCGTTGGGACAGTGTACGGCTACACCTTC.

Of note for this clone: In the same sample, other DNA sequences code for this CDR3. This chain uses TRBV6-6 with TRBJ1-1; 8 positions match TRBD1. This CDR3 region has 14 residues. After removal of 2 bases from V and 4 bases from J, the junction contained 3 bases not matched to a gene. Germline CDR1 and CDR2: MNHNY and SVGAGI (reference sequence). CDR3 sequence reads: CASSYRTGGTEAFF. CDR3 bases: TGTGCCAGCAGTTACAGAACAGGGGGCACTGAAGCTTTCTTT.

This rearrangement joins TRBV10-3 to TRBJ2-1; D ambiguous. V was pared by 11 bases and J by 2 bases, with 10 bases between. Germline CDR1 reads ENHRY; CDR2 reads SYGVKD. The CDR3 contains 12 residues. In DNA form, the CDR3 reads TGTGCCGCTGCGACCACCTACAATGAGCAGTTCTTC. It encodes CAAATTYNEQFF.

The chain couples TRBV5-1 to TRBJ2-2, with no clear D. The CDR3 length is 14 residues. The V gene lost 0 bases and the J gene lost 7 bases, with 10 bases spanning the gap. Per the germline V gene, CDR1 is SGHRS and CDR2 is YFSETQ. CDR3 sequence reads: CASSLGGYGGELFF. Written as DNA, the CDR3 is TGCGCCAGCAGCTTGGGTGGTTATGGCGGGGAGCTGTTTTTT.

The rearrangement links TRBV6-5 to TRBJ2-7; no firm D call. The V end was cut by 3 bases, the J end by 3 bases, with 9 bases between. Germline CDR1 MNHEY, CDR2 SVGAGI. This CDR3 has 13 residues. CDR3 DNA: TGTGCCAGCAGTTATGCAGGTTACTACGAGCAGTACTTC. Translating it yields CASSYAGYYEQYF.

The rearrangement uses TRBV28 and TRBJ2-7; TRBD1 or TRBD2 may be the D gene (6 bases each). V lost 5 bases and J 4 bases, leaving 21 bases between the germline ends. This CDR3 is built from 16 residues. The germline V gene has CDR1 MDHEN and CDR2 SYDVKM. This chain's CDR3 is CASSPNRVWGDYEQYF. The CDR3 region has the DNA TGTGCCAGCAGTCCAAACAGGGTCTGGGGGGATTACGAGCAGTACTTC.

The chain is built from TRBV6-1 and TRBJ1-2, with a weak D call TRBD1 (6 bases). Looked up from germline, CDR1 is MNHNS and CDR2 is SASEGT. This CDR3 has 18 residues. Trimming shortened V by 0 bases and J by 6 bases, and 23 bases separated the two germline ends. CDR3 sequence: CASSEAFSGRGGPHGYTF. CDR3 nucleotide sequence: TGTGCCAGCAGTGAAGCTTTTAGCGGCAGGGGAGGTCCCCATGGCTACACCTTC.

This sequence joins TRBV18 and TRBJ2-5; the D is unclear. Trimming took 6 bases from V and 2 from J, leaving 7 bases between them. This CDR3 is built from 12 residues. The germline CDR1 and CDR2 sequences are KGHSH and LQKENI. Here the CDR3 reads CASSSVQETQYF. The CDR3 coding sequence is TGTGCCAGCTCGTCCGTGCAAGAGACCCAGTACTTC.

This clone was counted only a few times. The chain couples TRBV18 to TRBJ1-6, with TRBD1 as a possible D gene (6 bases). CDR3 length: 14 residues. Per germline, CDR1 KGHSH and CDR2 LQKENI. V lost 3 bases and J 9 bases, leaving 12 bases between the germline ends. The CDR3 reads CASSPDSLVSPLHF. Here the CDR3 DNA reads TGTGCCAGCTCACCGGACAGTCTCGTTTCACCCCTCCACTTT. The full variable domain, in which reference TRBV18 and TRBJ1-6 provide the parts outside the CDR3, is NAGVMQNPRHLVRRRGQEARLRCSPMKGHSHVYWYRQLPEEGLKFMVYLQKENIIDESGMPKERFSAEFPKEGPSILRIQQVVRGDSAAYFCASSPDSLVSPLHFGNGTRLTVT.

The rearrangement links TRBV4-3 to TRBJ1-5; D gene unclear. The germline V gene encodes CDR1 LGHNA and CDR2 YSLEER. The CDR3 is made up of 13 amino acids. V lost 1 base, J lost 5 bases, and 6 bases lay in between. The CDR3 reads CASSQGGDQPQHF. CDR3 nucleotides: TGCGCCAGCAGCCAAGGTGGGGATCAGCCCCAGCATTTT.

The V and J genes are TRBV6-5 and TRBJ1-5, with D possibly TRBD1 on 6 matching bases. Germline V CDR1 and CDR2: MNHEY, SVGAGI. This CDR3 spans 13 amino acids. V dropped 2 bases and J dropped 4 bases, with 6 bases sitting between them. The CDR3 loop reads CASSYDRNQPQHF. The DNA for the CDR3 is TGTGCCAGCAGTTACGACAGGAATCAGCCCCAGCATTTT.

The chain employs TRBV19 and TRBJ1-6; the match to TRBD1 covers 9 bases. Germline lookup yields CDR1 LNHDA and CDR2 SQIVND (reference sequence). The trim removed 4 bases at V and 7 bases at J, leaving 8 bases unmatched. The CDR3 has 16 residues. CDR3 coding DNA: TGTGCCAGTAGTACGGAACGGACAGGGGTAAATTCACCCCTCCACTTT. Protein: CASSTERTGVNSPLHF.

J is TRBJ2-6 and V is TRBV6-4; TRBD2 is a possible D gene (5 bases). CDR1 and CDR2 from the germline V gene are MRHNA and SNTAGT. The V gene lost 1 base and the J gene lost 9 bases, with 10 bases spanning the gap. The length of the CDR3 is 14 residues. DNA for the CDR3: TGTGCCAGCAGTGACTGGGGAGATGGCAACGTCCTGACTTTC. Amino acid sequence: CASSDWGDGNVLTF.

The CDR3 loop is CASSPSTGTISGANVLTF. CDR3 bases: TGCGCCAGCAGCCCCTCGACAGGAACCATCTCTGGGGCCAACGTCCTGACTTTC. This chain uses TRBV4-3 with TRBJ2-6, with a possible D match to TRBD1 (6 bases). The germline V gene encodes CDR1 LGHNA and CDR2 YSLEER. Trimming stripped 4 bases from V and 0 bases from J, with 16 bases between. This CDR3 is 18 amino acids long.

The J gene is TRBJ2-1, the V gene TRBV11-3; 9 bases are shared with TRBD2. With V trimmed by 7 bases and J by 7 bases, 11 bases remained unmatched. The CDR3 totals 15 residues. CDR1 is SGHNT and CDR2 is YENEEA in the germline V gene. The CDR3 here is CASTDSGSSRNEQFF. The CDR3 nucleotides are TGTGCCAGCACCGATAGCGGGAGCTCGAGAAATGAGCAGTTCTTC.

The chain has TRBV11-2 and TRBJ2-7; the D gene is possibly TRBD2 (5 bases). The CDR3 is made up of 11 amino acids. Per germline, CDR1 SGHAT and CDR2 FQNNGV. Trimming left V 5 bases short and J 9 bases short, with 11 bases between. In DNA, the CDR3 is TGTGCCAGCAGCCCAACCGGGGTGCAGTACTTC. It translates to CASSPTGVQYF.

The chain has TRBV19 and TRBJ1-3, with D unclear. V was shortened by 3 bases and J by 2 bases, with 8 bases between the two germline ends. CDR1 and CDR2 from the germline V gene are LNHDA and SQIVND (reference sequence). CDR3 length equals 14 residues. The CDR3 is CASSISTPGNTIYF. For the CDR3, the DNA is TGTGCCAGTAGTATCTCCACTCCTGGAAACACCATATATTTT.

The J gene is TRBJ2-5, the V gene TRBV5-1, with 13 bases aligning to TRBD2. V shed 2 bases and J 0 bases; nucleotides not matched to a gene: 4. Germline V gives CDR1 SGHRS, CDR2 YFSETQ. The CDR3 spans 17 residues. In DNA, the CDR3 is TGCGCCAGCAGCTTCCCCACTAGCGGGGGGGACCAAGAGACCCAGTACTTC. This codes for CASSFPTSGGDQETQYF.

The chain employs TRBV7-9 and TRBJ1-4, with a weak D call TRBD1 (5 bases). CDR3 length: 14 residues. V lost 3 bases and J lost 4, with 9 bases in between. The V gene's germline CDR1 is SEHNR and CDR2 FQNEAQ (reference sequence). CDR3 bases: TGTGCCAGCAGCTTGACAGAGCGTAATGAAAAACTGTTTTTT. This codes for CASSLTERNEKLFF.

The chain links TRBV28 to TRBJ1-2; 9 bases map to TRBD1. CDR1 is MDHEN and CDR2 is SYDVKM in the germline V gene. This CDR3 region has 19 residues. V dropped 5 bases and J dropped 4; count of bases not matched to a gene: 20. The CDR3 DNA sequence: TGTGCCAGCAGTAGCTCGCGGGACAGGGTTTTCTTCTCCGGCTATGGCTACACCTTC. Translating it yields CASSSSRDRVFFSGYGYTF.

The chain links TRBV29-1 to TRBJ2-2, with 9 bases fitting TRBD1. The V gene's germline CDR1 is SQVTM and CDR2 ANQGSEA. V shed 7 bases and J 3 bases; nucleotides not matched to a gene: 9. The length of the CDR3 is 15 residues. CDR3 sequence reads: CSATGTGFDTGELFF. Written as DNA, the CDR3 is TGCAGCGCAACCGGGACAGGGTTCGACACCGGGGAGCTGTTTTTT.

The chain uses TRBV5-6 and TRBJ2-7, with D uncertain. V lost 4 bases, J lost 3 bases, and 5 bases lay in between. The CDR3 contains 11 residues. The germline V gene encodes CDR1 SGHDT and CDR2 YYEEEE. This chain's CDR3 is CASSRDYEQYF. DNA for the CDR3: TGTGCCAGCAGCCGAGACTACGAGCAGTACTTC.

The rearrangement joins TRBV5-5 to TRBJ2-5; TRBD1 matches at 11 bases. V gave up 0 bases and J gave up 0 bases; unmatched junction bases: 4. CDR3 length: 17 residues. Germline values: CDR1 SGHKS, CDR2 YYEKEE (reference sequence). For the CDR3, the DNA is TGTGCCAGCAGCTTGGGGACAGGGGGCTTTTACCAAGAGACCCAGTACTTC. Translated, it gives CASSLGTGGFYQETQYF.